Below are 21 T cell receptor beta chains sequenced from a single sample in a study of T cell clonality in common variable immunodeficiency. The protocol was immunoSEQ multiplex PCR, while the TCRdb copy is restricted to in-frame clones and leaves out a portion. This sample includes 40,000 to 65,000 clones with no singletons; its ten biggest clones take up around 3.2%. Sequencing input: peripheral blood mononuclear cells. These TCRs come from a person aged 18 to 70 in good health.

This clone has at least ten counts. The covered CDR3 bases are TGCGCCAGCAGATCTAGGAATTTGCGCACAGATACG. This sequence encodes CASRSRNLRTDT. The CDR3, in full, reads CASRSRNLRTDTQYF. The chain carries TRBV4-1 and TRBJ2-3, with D uncertain. The read stops 3 residues short of the end of the CDR3; the missing end is completed from the germline J gene. Germline V CDR1 and CDR2: MGHRA, YSYEKL. Trimming stripped 6 bases from V and 1 base from J, with 14 bases between. The CDR3 covers 15 residues.

This clone was observed many times. The CDR3 end is not reached by the read, which stops 3 residues before it; the germline J gene fills it in. V gene TRBV20-1 combines with J gene TRBJ2-1, with 9 bases aligning to TRBD2. The CDR3 extends over 18 amino acids. Per germline, CDR1 DFQATT and CDR2 SNEGSKA (reference sequence). V gave up 5 bases and J gave up 3 bases; unmatched junction bases: 17. CDR3 DNA (partial): TGCAGTGCTCCCGAGCTTATTTCGACTAGCGGACGCTACAATGAG. Translated: CSAPELISTSGRYNE. In full, the CDR3 reads CSAPELISTSGRYNEQFF.

This clone was recorded many times. With the read ending 3 residues before the CDR3 end, the germline J gene is used to fill in that end. The chain has TRBV20-1 and TRBJ2-5, with TRBD2 identical over 12 bases. Germline V gives CDR1 DFQATT, CDR2 SNEGSKA (reference sequence). CDR3 length: 16 residues. Trimming at V came to 3 bases and at J to 5 bases, leaving 10 bases not matched to a gene. The CDR3 is CSASGLAGGPWETQYF. The sequenced part of the CDR3 DNA is TGCAGTGCTAGTGGGCTAGCGGGAGGGCCGTGGGAGACC.

This clone was found a few times. With the read ending 3 residues before the CDR3 end, the germline J gene is used to fill in that end. The rearrangement uses TRBV7-9 and TRBJ2-3; weak D call: TRBD1 (5 bases). The germline gives CDR1 SEHNR, CDR2 FQNEAQ (reference sequence). The CDR3 totals 13 residues. CDR3 protein: CASSSDRSQPQYF. The part of the CDR3 DNA that was read is TGTGCCAGCAGCTCTGACAGAAGTCAGCCG.

This clone has more than one count but fewer than ten. The read falls 3 residues short of the CDR3 end, and the missing part is taken from the germline J gene. This chain links TRBV7-2 with TRBJ2-7; 8 bases map to TRBD1. Germline trimming cut 4 bases from V and 3 bases from J; bases unmatched to any gene: 8. The CDR3 runs to 15 residues. Looked up from germline, CDR1 is SGHTA and CDR2 is FQGNSA. CDR3 protein: CASSYSGTGFYEQYF. CDR3 DNA, as far as it was read: TGTGCCAGCAGCTACTCCGGGACAGGCTTCTACGAG.

The CDR3 bases that were read are TGTGCCAGCAGTGACCTCTTGGGGGCAGGCACCGGGGAG. Translating gives CASSDLLGAGTGE. The whole CDR3 protein is CASSDLLGAGTGELFF. The chain uses TRBV2 and TRBJ2-2; possible D gene TRBD1, 6 bases. The read stops 3 residues short of the end of the CDR3; the missing end is completed from the germline J gene. The CDR3 contains 16 residues. Germline loops: CDR1 SNHLY, CDR2 FYNNEI. V lost 3 bases, J lost 4 bases, and 15 bases lay in between.

This clone was observed many times. The read terminates 3 residues before the CDR3 end, so the remaining end is supplied by the germline J gene. The chain joins TRBV15 to TRBJ2-2, with D possibly matching TRBD2 (6 bases). CDR1 is LNHNV, CDR2 YYDKDF, per germline (reference sequence). This CDR3 has 13 amino acids. The V gene lost 3 bases and the J gene lost 7 bases, with 9 bases spanning the gap. The CDR3 loop reads CATSSQGGGELFF. Incomplete CDR3 DNA: TGTGCCACCAGCAGCCAGGGAGGCGGGGAG.

At least ten counts were recorded for this clone. The read ends 3 residues shy of where the CDR3 ends; the end is completed using the germline J gene. V usage is TRBV30 and J usage is TRBJ1-6, with TRBD1 matching 7 bases. The junction had 13 bases not matched to a gene; V was cut back by 4 bases and J by 10 bases. Germline CDR1 is GTSNPN and CDR2 is SVGIG (reference sequence). This CDR3 has 15 residues. The part of the CDR3 DNA that was read is TGTGCCTGGATGGACAAGACAGGGAGATTCTCACCC. Translated: CAWMDKTGRFSP. The whole CDR3 region reads CAWMDKTGRFSPLHF.

This clone showed up many times. The read ends 3 residues early relative to the CDR3; the germline J gene fills the gap. The rearrangement joins TRBV11-2 to TRBJ2-1; D not resolved. The CDR3 has 15 amino acids. V shed 8 bases and J shed 0 bases, with 14 bases lying between them. The germline gives CDR1 SGHAT, CDR2 FQNNGV. Here the CDR3 reads CASSPQASSYNEQFF. CDR3 bases read: TGTGCCAGCTCCCCCCAGGCAAGCTCCTACAATGAG.

The table lists this clone with many counts. The CDR3 end falls 3 residues outside the read, so it is completed with the germline J gene. The V call is TRBV7-2, the J call TRBJ2-1, with 7 bases lining up with TRBD1. The V gene end was trimmed by 4 bases and the J gene end by 5 bases; junction bases not matched to a gene: 8. Germline V gene data show CDR1 as SGHTA and CDR2 as FQGNSA. The CDR3 totals 15 residues. CDR3 protein: CASSSPEGAHNEQFF. CDR3 bases read: TGTGCCAGCAGCTCCCCCGAGGGGGCGCACAATGAG.

This clone came up many times. Read coverage stops 3 residues before the CDR3 terminus; the germline J gene supplies the remainder. This chain connects TRBV5-4 to TRBJ2-3, with 8 bases identical to TRBD1. Germline CDR1 reads SGHNT; CDR2 reads YYREEE (reference sequence). The CDR3 is 16 residues long. With V trimmed by 3 bases and J by 2 bases, 8 bases remained unmatched. CDR3 in amino acids: CASSSKDRAFTDTQYF. CDR3 DNA, as far as it was read: TGTGCCAGCAGCTCCAAGGACAGGGCCTTCACAGATACG.

This clone has only a few counts. The read halts 3 residues ahead of the CDR3 end, with the missing end drawn from the germline J gene. The V call is TRBV2, the J call TRBJ1-5; TRBD1 agrees at 12 bases. There are 14 residues in the CDR3. Germline lookup yields CDR1 SNHLY and CDR2 FYNNEI. The V and J ends lost 8 bases and 7 bases, in that order; junction bases with no gene match: 6. The sequenced CDR3 bases are TGTGCCAGCTCCGGGACAGGGGGCAGGCAGCCC. Encoded protein: CASSGTGGRQP. Given in full, the CDR3 is CASSGTGGRQPQHF.

This clone was recorded many times. The read comes to an end 3 residues before the CDR3 does, leaving the germline J gene to fill in the end. J is TRBJ2-1 and V is TRBV7-3; tentatively, D is TRBD2 (7 bases). Between the trimmed V and J ends, which lost 5 bases and 9 bases, there was a span of 14 bases. The CDR3 spans 13 residues. The germline V gene encodes CDR1 SGHTA and CDR2 FQGTGA. The DNA read from the CDR3 is TGTGCCAGCAGCCCGCTAGGGGGGGGTGAG. Protein: CASSPLGGGE. The CDR3 reads in full as CASSPLGGGEQFF.

This clone occurred many times. From the germline J gene comes the end of the CDR3, since the read stops 3 residues before it. The chain recombines TRBV5-1 with TRBJ2-3, with D perhaps TRBD1 (5 bases). CDR1 is SGHRS, CDR2 YFSETQ, per germline. The V gene lost 1 base and the J gene lost 0 bases, with 15 bases spanning the gap. This CDR3 has 17 amino acids. The CDR3 protein is CASSLRTTLSSTDTQYF. The sequenced part of the CDR3 DNA is TGCGCCAGCAGCTTGCGGACAACCCTCTCTAGCACAGATACG.

This clone was counted ten times or more. From the germline J gene comes the end of the CDR3, since the read stops 3 residues before it. The rearrangement joins TRBV4-1 to TRBJ2-7, with TRBD1 as a possible D gene (6 bases). V was trimmed by 4 bases and J by 0 bases, leaving 10 bases between them. This CDR3 is built from 14 residues. Germline assignment: CDR1 MGHRA and CDR2 YSYEKL. CDR3 amino acids: CASSRGQSSYEQYF. CDR3 bases read: TGCGCCAGCAGCCGAGGACAGAGCTCCTACGAG.

This clone was counted at least ten times. From the germline J gene comes the end of the CDR3, since the read stops 3 residues before it. The chain joins TRBV20-1 to TRBJ2-5; 8 bases agree with TRBD1. The CDR3 consists of 13 residues. CDR1 is DFQATT, CDR2 SNEGSKA, per germline (reference sequence). V trimming: 3 bases; J trimming: 5 bases; junction bases outside the gene matches: 5. The CDR3 DNA, read in part, is TGCAGTGCTAGGGGACAGGCTGGGGAGACC. Translated, it gives CSARGQAGET. The CDR3, in full, reads CSARGQAGETQYF.

In its sample, this clone was seen many times. Read coverage stops 3 residues before the CDR3 terminus; the germline J gene supplies the remainder. This chain uses TRBV30 with TRBJ2-1; D gene uncertain. V was trimmed by 6 bases and J by 5 bases, leaving 17 bases between them. Germline V gene data show CDR1 as GTSNPN and CDR2 as SVGIG (reference sequence). CDR3 length: 14 residues. CDR3 bases read: TGTGCCTGCACCTCCTGGGCCACCAACAATGAG. It translates to CACTSWATNNE. From start to end, the CDR3 is CACTSWATNNEQFF.

This clone was seen ten or more times. The read ends 3 residues early relative to the CDR3; the germline J gene fills the gap. The genes are TRBV19 and TRBJ2-1; tentatively, D is TRBD2 (5 bases). The germline V and J ends were trimmed by 3 bases and 4 bases, with 16 bases remaining between them. The CDR3 sequence is 16 residues long. Germline V CDR1 and CDR2: LNHDA, SQIVND (reference sequence). CDR3 DNA (partial): TGTGCCAGTAGTATGAAAGGCGGGTCCCGGTACAATGAG. It translates to CASSMKGGSRYNE. The entire CDR3 sequence reads CASSMKGGSRYNEQFF.

This clone was recorded at least ten times. The sequence runs out 3 residues before the end of the CDR3; the remainder is reconstructed from the germline J gene. V is TRBV7-3 and J is TRBJ2-1, with D unclear. There are 17 residues in the CDR3. V lost 2 bases and J lost 0, with 14 bases in between. Germline CDR1 and CDR2: SGHTA and FQGTGA. The CDR3 here is CASSLGYKRSSYNEQFF. CDR3 bases read: TGTGCCAGCAGCTTAGGGTATAAGCGTAGCTCCTACAATGAG.

This clone was found many times. The read stops 3 residues short of the end of the CDR3; the missing end is completed from the germline J gene. The rearrangement joins TRBV20-1 to TRBJ2-3; D is possibly TRBD2 (5 bases). The CDR3 spans 15 residues. Germline lookup yields CDR1 DFQATT and CDR2 SNEGSKA (reference sequence). Trimming removed 5 bases from V and 1 base from J, with 16 bases in between. The CDR3 spells CSAHPGSVGTDTQYF. Incomplete CDR3 DNA: TGCAGTGCTCATCCGGGGAGTGTCGGCACAGATACG.

This clone was recorded many times. Read data end 3 residues before the CDR3 end; the end is taken from the germline J gene. The rearrangement joins TRBV7-9 to TRBJ2-2; D unclear. Trimming removed 1 base at V and 4 bases at J, with 10 bases between. CDR3 length equals 15 residues. Germline-derived CDR1 and CDR2 are SEHNR and FQNEAQ (reference sequence). The CDR3: CASSLEVSRTGELFF. The sequenced part of the CDR3 DNA is TGTGCCAGCAGCTTAGAGGTCAGTCGCACCGGGGAG. Full variable domain (rest looked up from reference TRBV7-9 and TRBJ2-2): DTGVSQNPRHKITKRGQNVTFRCDPISEHNRLYWYRQTLGQGPEFLTYFQNEAQLEKSRLLSDRFSAERPKGSFSTLEIQRTEQGDSAMYLCASSLEVSRTGELFFGEGSRLTVL.